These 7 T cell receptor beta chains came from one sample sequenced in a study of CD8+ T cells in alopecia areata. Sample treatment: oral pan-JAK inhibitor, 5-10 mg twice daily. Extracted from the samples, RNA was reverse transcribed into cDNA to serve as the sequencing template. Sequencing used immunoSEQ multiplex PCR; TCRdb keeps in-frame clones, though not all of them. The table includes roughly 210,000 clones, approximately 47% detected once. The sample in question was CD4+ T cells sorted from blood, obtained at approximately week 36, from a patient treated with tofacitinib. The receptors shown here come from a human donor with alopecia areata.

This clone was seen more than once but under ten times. The CDR3 nucleotides read TGTGCCAGCAGTTACACTCCCCGACAGTCTTATGGCTACACCTTC. This translates into CASSYTPRQSYGYTF. This sequence joins TRBV6-6 and TRBJ1-2, with D possibly being TRBD1 (5 bases). V lost 2 bases, J lost 5 bases, and 15 bases lay in between. Germline CDR1 reads MNHNY; CDR2 reads SVGAGI (reference sequence). This CDR3 has 15 residues.

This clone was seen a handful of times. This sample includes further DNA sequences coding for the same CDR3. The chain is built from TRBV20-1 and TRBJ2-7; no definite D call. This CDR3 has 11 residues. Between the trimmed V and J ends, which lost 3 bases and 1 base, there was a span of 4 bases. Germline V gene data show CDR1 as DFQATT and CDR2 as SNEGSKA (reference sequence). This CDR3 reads CSASQSYEQYF. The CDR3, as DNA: TGCAGTGCTAGCCAGTCCTACGAGCAGTACTTC.

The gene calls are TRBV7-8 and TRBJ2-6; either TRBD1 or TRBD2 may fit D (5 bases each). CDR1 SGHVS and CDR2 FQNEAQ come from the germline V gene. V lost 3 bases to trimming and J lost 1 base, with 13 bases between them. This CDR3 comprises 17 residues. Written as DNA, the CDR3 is TGTGCCAGCAGCTTCCGGGACCCCGAGTCTGGGGCCAACGTCCTGACTTTC. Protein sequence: CASSFRDPESGANVLTF.

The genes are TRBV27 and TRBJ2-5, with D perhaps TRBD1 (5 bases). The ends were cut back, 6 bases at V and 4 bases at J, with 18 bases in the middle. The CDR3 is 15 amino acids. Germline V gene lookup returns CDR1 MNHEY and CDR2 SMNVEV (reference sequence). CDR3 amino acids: CASRKAGISRETQYF. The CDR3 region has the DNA TGTGCCAGCAGAAAAGCAGGGATATCCCGAGAGACCCAGTACTTC.

This CDR3 is CASSRGLVGDIQYF. CDR3 coding DNA: TGCGCCAGCAGCCGAGGACTAGTCGGGGACATTCAGTACTTC. The chain employs TRBV23-1 and TRBJ2-4; 7 nucleotides align to TRBD2. TRBV23-1 is an open reading frame, and its role is uncertain. The length of the CDR3 is 14 residues. V gave up 6 bases and J gave up 8 bases; unmatched junction bases: 10.

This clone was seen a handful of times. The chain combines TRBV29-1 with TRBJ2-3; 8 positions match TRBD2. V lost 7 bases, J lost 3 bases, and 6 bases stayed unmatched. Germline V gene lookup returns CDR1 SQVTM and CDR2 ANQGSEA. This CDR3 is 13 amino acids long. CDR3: CSGAIAGTDTQYF. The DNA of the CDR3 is TGCAGCGGAGCGATAGCGGGAACAGATACGCAGTATTTT.

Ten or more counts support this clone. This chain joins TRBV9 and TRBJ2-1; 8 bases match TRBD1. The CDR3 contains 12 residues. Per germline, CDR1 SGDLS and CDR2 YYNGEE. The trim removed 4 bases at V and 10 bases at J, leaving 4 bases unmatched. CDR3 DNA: TGTGCCAGCAGCTTTGGGACAGGAGAGCAGTTCTTC. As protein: CASSFGTGEQFF. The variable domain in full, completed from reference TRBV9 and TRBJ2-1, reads DSGVTQTPKHLITATGQRVTLRCSPRSGDLSVYWYQQSLDQGLQFLIQYYNGEERAKGNILERFSAQQFPDLHSELNLSSLELGDSALYFCASSFGTGEQFFGPGTRLTVL.